This TCR beta chain emerged from a study of T cell repertoires in cytomegalovirus infection. From germline, CDR1 is SGHTA and CDR2 FQGNSA. This CDR3 region has 15 residues. Trimming pared 3 bases from V and 6 bases from J, leaving 16 bases between. Each CDR3 protein gets one entry after TCRdb re-called the reads with MiXCR. The sample shows 450,000 to 650,000 distinct CDR3 sequences, approximately 40% of them seen only once. Of note for this clonotype: Its antigen is still unknown.

The specimen comprised cultured PBMCs, sampled from culture after CMV antigen stimulation. V gene TRBV7-2 combines with J gene TRBJ2-3, with D uncertain. This sequence originates from a human donor in good health (CMV status not recorded). Some clones in this sample may be carry-over from other donors' samples. DNA of the CDR3: TGTGCCAGCAGCTTCCCCCTTTCCTTACGGGATACGCAGTATTTT. Encoded protein: CASSFPLSLRDTQYF.